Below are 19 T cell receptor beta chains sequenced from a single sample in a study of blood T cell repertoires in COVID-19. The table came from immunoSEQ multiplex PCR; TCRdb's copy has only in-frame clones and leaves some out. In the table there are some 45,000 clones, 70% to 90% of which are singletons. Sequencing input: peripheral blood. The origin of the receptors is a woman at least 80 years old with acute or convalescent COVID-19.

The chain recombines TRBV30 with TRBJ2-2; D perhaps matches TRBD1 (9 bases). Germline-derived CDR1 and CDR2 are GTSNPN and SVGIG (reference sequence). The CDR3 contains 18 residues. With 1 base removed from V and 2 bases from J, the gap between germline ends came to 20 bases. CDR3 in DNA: TGTGCCTGGAGTGCGACGGGGGGGACAGGGAAAAACACCGGGGAGCTGTTTTTT. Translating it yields CAWSATGGTGKNTGELFF.

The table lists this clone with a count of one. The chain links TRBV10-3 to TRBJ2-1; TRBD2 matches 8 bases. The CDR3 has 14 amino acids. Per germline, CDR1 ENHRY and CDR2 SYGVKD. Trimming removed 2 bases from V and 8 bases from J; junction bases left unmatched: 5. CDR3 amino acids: CAISEGTSGYEQFF. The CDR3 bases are TGTGCCATCAGTGAGGGGACTAGTGGCTATGAGCAGTTCTTC.

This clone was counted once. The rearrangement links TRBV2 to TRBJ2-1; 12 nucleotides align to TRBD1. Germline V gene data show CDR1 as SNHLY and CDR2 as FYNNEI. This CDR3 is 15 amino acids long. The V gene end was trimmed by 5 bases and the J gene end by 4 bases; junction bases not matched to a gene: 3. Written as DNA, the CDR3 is TGTGCCAGCAGTCAGGGACAGGGGGCTTACAATGAGCAGTTCTTC. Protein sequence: CASSQGQGAYNEQFF.

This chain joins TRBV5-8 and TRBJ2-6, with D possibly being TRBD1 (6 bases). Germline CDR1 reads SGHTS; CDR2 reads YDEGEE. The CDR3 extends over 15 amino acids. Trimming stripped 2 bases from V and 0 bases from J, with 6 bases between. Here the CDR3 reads CASSLQGSGANVLTF. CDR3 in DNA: TGTGCCAGCAGCTTACAGGGCTCTGGGGCCAACGTCCTGACTTTC.

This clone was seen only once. CDR3 bases: TGTGCCAGCTCACTCAGGGAATCCGGGGGGAGGAATGAGCAGTTCTTC. Translation gives CASSLRESGGRNEQFF. The chain combines TRBV18 with TRBJ2-1; TRBD2 agrees at 7 bases. This CDR3 comprises 16 residues. Trimming at V came to 4 bases and at J to 7 bases, leaving 13 bases not matched to a gene. Per the germline V gene, CDR1 is KGHSH and CDR2 is LQKENI.

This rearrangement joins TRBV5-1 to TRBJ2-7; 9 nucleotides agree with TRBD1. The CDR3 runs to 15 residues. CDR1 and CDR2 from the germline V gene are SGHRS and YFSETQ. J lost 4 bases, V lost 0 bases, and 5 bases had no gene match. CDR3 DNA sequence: TGCGCCAGCAGCTTGGGAGGGGACAGGGCGTACGAGCAGTACTTC. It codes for CASSLGGDRAYEQYF.

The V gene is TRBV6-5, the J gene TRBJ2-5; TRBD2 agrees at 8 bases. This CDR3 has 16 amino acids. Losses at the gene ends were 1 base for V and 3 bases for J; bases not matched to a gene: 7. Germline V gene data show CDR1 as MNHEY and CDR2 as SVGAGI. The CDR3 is CASSYLILAVKETQYF. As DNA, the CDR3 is TGTGCCAGCAGTTACTTGATACTAGCGGTTAAAGAGACCCAGTACTTC.

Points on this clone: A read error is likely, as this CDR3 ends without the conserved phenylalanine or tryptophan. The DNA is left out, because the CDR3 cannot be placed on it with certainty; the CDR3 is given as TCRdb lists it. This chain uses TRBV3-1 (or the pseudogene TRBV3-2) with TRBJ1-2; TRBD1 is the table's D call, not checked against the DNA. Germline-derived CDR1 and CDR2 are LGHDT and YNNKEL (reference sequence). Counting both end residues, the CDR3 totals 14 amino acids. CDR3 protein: CASSQTKGATSRSV.

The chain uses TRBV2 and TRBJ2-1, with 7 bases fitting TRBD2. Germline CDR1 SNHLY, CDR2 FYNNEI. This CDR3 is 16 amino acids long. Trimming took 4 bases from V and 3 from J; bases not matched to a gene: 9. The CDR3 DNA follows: TGTGCCAGCAGTGGTCGATCCGGGAGGAACTACAATGAGCAGTTCTTC. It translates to CASSGRSGRNYNEQFF.

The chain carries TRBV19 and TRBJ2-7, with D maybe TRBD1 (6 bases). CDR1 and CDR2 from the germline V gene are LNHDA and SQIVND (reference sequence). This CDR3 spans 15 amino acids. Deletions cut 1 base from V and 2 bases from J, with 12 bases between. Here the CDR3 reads CASSIVKTGTYEQYF. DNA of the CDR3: TGTGCCAGTAGTATAGTCAAGACAGGAACCTACGAGCAGTACTTC.

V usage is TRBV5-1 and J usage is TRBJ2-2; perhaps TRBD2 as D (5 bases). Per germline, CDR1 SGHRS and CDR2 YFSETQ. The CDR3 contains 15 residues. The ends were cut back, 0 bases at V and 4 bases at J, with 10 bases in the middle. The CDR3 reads CASSLDLARTGELFF. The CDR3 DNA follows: TGCGCCAGCAGCTTGGATCTAGCTCGCACCGGGGAGCTGTTTTTT.

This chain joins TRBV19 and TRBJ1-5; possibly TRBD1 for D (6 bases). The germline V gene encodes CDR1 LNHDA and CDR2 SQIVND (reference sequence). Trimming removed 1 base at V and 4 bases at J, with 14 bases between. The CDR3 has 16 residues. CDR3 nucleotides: TGTGCCAGTAGTATAGCCGGACAGAGTTTTAATCAGCCCCAGCATTTT. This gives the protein CASSIAGQSFNQPQHF.

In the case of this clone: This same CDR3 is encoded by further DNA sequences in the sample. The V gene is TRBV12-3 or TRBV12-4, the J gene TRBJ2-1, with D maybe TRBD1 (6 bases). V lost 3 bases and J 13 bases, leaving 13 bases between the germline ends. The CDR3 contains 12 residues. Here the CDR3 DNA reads TGTGCCAGCAGTTTGTCCCGGGACACACAGTTCTTC. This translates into CASSLSRDTQFF.

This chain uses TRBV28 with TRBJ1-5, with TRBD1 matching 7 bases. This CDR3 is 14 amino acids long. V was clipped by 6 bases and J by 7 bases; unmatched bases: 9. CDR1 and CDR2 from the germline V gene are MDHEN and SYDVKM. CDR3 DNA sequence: TGTGCCAGCAGCACCCACAGGGGAGGCCAGCCCCAGCATTTT. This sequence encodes CASSTHRGGQPQHF.

CDR3 sequence (DNA): TGTGCCAGCAGTTACCAAACCGCCGGGACAGGGTATTCAGATACGCAGTATTTT. It codes for CASSYQTAGTGYSDTQYF. The chain is built from TRBV2 and TRBJ2-3; TRBD1 aligns across 9 bases. Trimming took 5 bases from V and 4 from J; bases not matched to a gene: 16. The CDR3 consists of 18 residues. Germline V lookup: CDR1 SNHLY, CDR2 FYNNEI.

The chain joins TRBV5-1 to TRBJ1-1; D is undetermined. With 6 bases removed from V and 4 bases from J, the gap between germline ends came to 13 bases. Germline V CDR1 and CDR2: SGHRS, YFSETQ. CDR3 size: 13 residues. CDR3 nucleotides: TGCGCCAGCACCCTGGAGGGCACCACTGAAGCTTTCTTT. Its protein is CASTLEGTTEAFF.

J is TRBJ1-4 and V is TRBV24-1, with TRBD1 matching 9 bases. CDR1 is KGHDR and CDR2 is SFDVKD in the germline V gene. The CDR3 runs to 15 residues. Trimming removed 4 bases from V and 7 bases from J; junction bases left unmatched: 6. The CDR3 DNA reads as TGTGCCACCAGTGACCCGACAGGGGGGAGTGAAAAACTGTTTTTT. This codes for CATSDPTGGSEKLFF.

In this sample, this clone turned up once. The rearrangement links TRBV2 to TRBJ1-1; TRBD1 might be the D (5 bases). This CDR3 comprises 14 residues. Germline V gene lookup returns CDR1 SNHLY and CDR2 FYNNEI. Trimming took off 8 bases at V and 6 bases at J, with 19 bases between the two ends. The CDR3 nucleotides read TGTGCCAGCGGAAAGGGACTCTTGATCGCTGAAGCTTTCTTT. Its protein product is CASGKGLLIAEAFF. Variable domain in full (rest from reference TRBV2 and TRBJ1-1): EPEVTQTPSHQVTQMGQEVILRCVPISNHLYFYWYRQILGQKVEFLVSFYNNEISEKSEIFDDQFSVERPDGSNFTLKIRSTKLEDSAMYFCASGKGLLIAEAFFGQGTRLTVV.

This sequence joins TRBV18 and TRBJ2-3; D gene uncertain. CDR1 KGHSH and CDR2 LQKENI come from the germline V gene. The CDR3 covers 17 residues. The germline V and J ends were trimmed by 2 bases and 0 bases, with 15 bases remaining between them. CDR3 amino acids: CASSPITQVISTDTQYF. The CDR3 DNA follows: TGTGCCAGCTCACCAATCACGCAGGTTATTAGCACAGATACGCAGTATTTT.